The 19 T cell receptor beta chains listed next were all sequenced from one sample in a study of cytomegalovirus exposure and HLA in healthy donors. In the PCR, 60 Vbeta and 13 Jbeta primers were used. Method: immunoSEQ multiplex PCR; TCRdb's copy keeps in-frame clones and lacks some. The sample contains 200,000 to 250,000 clones, 55% to 75% of which appear only once. Material for sequencing was PBMCs. The receptor source for this set is a man aged 40-55 years in good health and CMV-seropositive.

This sequence joins TRBV28 and TRBJ1-5, with D perhaps TRBD1 (5 bases). CDR3 size: 14 residues. V gave up 4 bases and J gave up 3 bases, with 10 bases separating them. From germline, CDR1 is MDHEN and CDR2 SYDVKM. The CDR3: CASSSRGANQPQHF. As DNA, the CDR3 is TGTGCCAGCAGTTCTAGGGGTGCCAATCAGCCCCAGCATTTT. Variable domain in full (rest from reference TRBV28 and TRBJ1-5): DVKVTQSSRYLVKRTGEKVFLECVQDMDHENMFWYRQDPGLGLRLIYFSYDVKMKEKGDIPEGYSVSREKKERFSLILESASTNQTSMYLCASSSRGANQPQHFGDGTRLSIL.

This clone was seen just once. Here the CDR3 reads CASSFTGGGNTEAFF. CDR3 bases: TGTGCCAGCAGCTTTACAGGGGGGGGGAACACTGAAGCTTTCTTT. V gene TRBV7-2 combines with J gene TRBJ1-1; 8 bases agree with TRBD1. The ends lost 3 bases at V and 1 base at J; junction bases unmatched: 4. CDR3 length: 15 residues. Per germline, CDR1 SGHTA and CDR2 FQGNSA.

This clone has a handful of counts. The rearrangement links TRBV2 to TRBJ1-2; TRBD1 is a possible D gene (6 bases). Per germline, CDR1 SNHLY and CDR2 FYNNEI. The CDR3 consists of 13 residues. The V and J ends lost 6 bases and 7 bases respectively, with 15 bases between them. Written as DNA, the CDR3 is TGTGCCAGCAGAGGGCAGGGGCGAGGTGGCTACACCTTC. It translates to CASRGQGRGGYTF.

The chain recombines TRBV28 with TRBJ2-1, with 7 bases identical to TRBD1. The germline CDR1 and CDR2 sequences are MDHEN and SYDVKM. With 5 bases clipped from V and 5 bases from J, the junction kept 6 bases outside the gene matches. The CDR3 is 14 residues long. The CDR3 spells CASSLTGLHNEQFF. CDR3 DNA: TGTGCCAGCAGTCTGACAGGGCTCCACAATGAGCAGTTCTTC.

In this sample, this clone turned up once. The chain recombines TRBV7-8 with TRBJ1-2; the D is unclear. CDR1 and CDR2 from the germline V gene are SGHVS and FQNEAQ. The CDR3 loop spans 15 amino acids. The V end was cut by 1 base, the J end by 6 bases, with 15 bases between. The CDR3 bases are TGTGCCAGCAGCTTAGGGACCCAGCGGGTCCATGGCTACACCTTC. Translating gives CASSLGTQRVHGYTF.

The genes are TRBV6-1 and TRBJ2-5, with 14 positions matching TRBD2. The end of the DNA fits TRBJ2-7 better, so the J call may be wrong. CDR1 and CDR2 (germline): MNHNS, SASEGT. This CDR3 spans 14 amino acids. The CDR3 is CASKTTSGGAEQYF. CDR3 nucleotides: TGTGCCAGCAAGACGACTAGCGGGGGGGCCGAGCAGTACTTC.

This clone was seen a few times. The CDR3, as DNA: TGTGCCAGCAGCTTAGACACTAGCGGAGACAAAGAGACCCAGTACTTC. It yields the protein CASSLDTSGDKETQYF. The V call is TRBV11-2, the J call TRBJ2-5, with 8 bases identical to TRBD2. V trimming: 0 bases; J trimming: 3 bases; junction bases outside the gene matches: 6. Germline V gene lookup returns CDR1 SGHAT and CDR2 FQNNGV. The CDR3 sequence is 16 residues long. The full variable domain, its missing parts supplied by reference TRBV11-2 and TRBJ2-5, is EAGVAQSPRYKIIEKRQSVAFWCNPISGHATLYWYQQILGQGPKLLIQFQNNGVVDDSQLPKDRFSAERLKGVDSTLKIQPAKLEDSAVYLCASSLDTSGDKETQYFGPGTRLLVL.

V and J are TRBV9 and TRBJ1-3, with TRBD1 identical over 8 bases. The CDR3 extends over 17 amino acids. The V segment lost 4 bases and the J segment 0 bases; nucleotides outside the gene matches: 9. Per germline, CDR1 SGDLS and CDR2 YYNGEE. As DNA, the CDR3 is TGTGCCAGCAGCCCCCGCGGACAGGGATACTCTGGAAACACCATATATTTT. Translated, it gives CASSPRGQGYSGNTIYF. The whole variable domain, filled in from reference TRBV9 and TRBJ1-3, reads DSGVTQTPKHLITATGQRVTLRCSPRSGDLSVYWYQQSLDQGLQFLIQYYNGEERAKGNILERFSAQQFPDLHSELNLSSLELGDSALYFCASSPRGQGYSGNTIYFGEGSWLTVV.

The J gene is TRBJ2-1, the V gene TRBV10-2; D perhaps matches TRBD1 (6 bases). V lost 6 bases and J lost 6, with 12 bases in between. Looked up from germline, CDR1 is WSHSY and CDR2 is SAAADI. This CDR3 has 13 residues. CDR3 sequence reads: CASSLQGTNEQFF. The DNA for the CDR3 is TGCGCCAGCAGCCTCCAGGGGACCAATGAGCAGTTCTTC.

The chain carries TRBV5-1 and TRBJ2-7, with D possibly being TRBD2 (5 bases). V lost 0 bases and J lost 6, with 10 bases in between. The CDR3 consists of 13 residues. The germline gives CDR1 SGHRS, CDR2 YFSETQ. CDR3 sequence: CASSLGQRSEQYF. In nucleotides, the CDR3 is TGCGCCAGCAGCTTGGGGCAGCGGAGCGAGCAGTACTTC.

This rearrangement joins TRBV6-1 to TRBJ1-5; 7 bases are a match to TRBD1. This CDR3 contains 15 residues. Per germline, CDR1 MNHNS and CDR2 SASEGT. Losses at the gene ends were 11 bases for V and 7 bases for J; bases not matched to a gene: 17. The CDR3 here is CASSEGAPRYQPQHF. CDR3 bases: TGTGCCTCCTCGGAGGGGGCGCCCAGATACCAGCCCCAGCATTTT.

The V call is TRBV5-1, the J call TRBJ1-6, with D maybe TRBD1 (5 bases). The V end was cut by 0 bases, the J end by 16 bases, with 14 bases between. Germline CDR1 and CDR2: SGHRS and YFSETQ. The CDR3 sequence is 13 residues long. The CDR3 region is CASSLGPGQVLHF. Written as DNA, the CDR3 is TGCGCCAGCAGCTTGGGTCCAGGGCAGGTTCTCCACTTT.

This clone has a handful of counts. The chain has TRBV9 and TRBJ1-4; 7 nucleotides line up with TRBD1. This CDR3 has 14 amino acids. The germline CDR1 and CDR2 sequences are SGDLS and YYNGEE. J was trimmed by 8 bases and V by 4 bases; bases with no gene match: 8. DNA of the CDR3: TGTGCCAGCAGCCCCCGACAGGGATGGGAAAAACTGTTTTTT. Translated, it gives CASSPRQGWEKLFF. Looking up the rest from reference TRBV9 and TRBJ1-4 gives the full variable domain: DSGVTQTPKHLITATGQRVTLRCSPRSGDLSVYWYQQSLDQGLQFLIQYYNGEERAKGNILERFSAQQFPDLHSELNLSSLELGDSALYFCASSPRQGWEKLFFGSGTQLSVL.

The rearrangement joins TRBV7-9 to TRBJ2-7; TRBD1 is a possible D gene (6 bases). Trimming pared 1 base from V and 2 bases from J, leaving 12 bases between. From germline, CDR1 is SEHNR and CDR2 FQNEAQ (reference sequence). This CDR3 has 15 amino acids. The CDR3 nucleotides read TGTGCCAGCAGCTTAGTAGCAGGGGCCCCCTACGAGCAGTACTTC. Translation: CASSLVAGAPYEQYF.

DNA for the CDR3: TGTGCCAGCAGCCGAACGCCGGGACTCTACCAAGAGACCCAGTACTTC. As protein: CASSRTPGLYQETQYF. The chain joins TRBV9 to TRBJ2-5; a weak D match, TRBD2 (6 bases). There are 16 residues in the CDR3. Trimming took 4 bases from V and 0 from J, leaving 16 bases between them. Germline loops: CDR1 SGDLS, CDR2 YYNGEE.

This chain connects TRBV18 to TRBJ2-1; D uncertain. This CDR3 spans 12 amino acids. CDR1 and CDR2 from the germline V gene are KGHSH and LQKENI. V was cut by 5 bases and J by 6 bases, with 8 bases left in between. CDR3 sequence (DNA): TGTGCCAGCTCAGGCGGTCTCAATGAGCAGTTCTTC. Residues: CASSGGLNEQFF.

This clone was counted once. DNA for the CDR3: TGTGCCAGCAGCCAAGAAGGCGGGGGGGTCCAAGAGACCCAGTACTTC. Amino acid sequence: CASSQEGGGVQETQYF. The chain has TRBV4-2 and TRBJ2-5, with TRBD2 matching over 9 bases. Germline-derived CDR1 and CDR2 are LGHNA and YNFKEQ. V was pared by 0 bases and J by 1 base, with 3 bases of the junction left unmatched. There are 16 residues in the CDR3.

The chain couples TRBV6-1 to TRBJ1-2, with D perhaps matching TRBD1 (5 bases). The ends were cut back, 4 bases at V and 8 bases at J, with 17 bases in the middle. The CDR3 covers 14 residues. Germline V CDR1 and CDR2: MNHNS, SASEGT. DNA of the CDR3: TGTGCCAGCAGTGGCACGGGGGTCTGGGGAGGCTACACCTTC. Translating it yields CASSGTGVWGGYTF.

The chain is built from TRBV7-6 and TRBJ2-1; D not resolved. There are 12 residues in the CDR3. The germline gives CDR1 SGHVS, CDR2 FNYEAQ. The germline V and J ends were trimmed by 5 bases and 3 bases, with 5 bases remaining between them. The CDR3 here is CASSTDYNEQFF. The CDR3 DNA is TGTGCCAGCAGCACTGACTACAATGAGCAGTTCTTC.